The entry below gives a single TCR beta chain sequence along with its context. Antigen unknown. For every sample, eight separate reactions were used to make cDNA. UMIs were attached via template switching, each with a 6-nucleotide sample barcode. From its re-call of the 5' RACE reads, TCRdb lists each CDR3 protein once, without DNA. The sample data list around 47,000 distinct CDR3 sequences. CDR3 size: 14 residues. The germline gives CDR1 MNHEY, CDR2 SMNVEV (reference sequence). This record belongs to a study of monozygotic twins with inflammatory bowel disease. Findings and limits, study-wide: No separation of different T cell subtypes was possible.

The rearrangement joins TRBV27 to TRBJ1-5; TCRdb picks TRBD1, but there is no DNA to check that call. Sequencing input: blood. The receptor was derived from a human donor with ulcerative colitis or Crohn's disease, or a healthy co-twin of an affected twin (not recorded which). The CDR3 spells CASSLTGGNQPQHF.